This TCR beta chain was sequenced during a study of shared clonotypes between healthy human individuals. V was pared by 3 bases and J by 4 bases, with 6 bases of the junction left unmatched. The CDR3 length is 15 residues. Per the germline V gene, CDR1 is SGHNT and CDR2 is YYREEE (reference sequence). Measured with immunoSEQ multiplex PCR; TCRdb has only the in-frame clones, and not every one. Of approximately 2,000,000 clones in the sample, around 92% were seen once. Sequencing input: naive CD4+ T cells from PBMCs. The subset: CD45RA+ positively selected. The chain has TRBV5-4 and TRBJ2-3; TRBD2 matches at 9 bases. The receptor comes from a man aged 18 to 30 in good health. Some clones in this sample may be carry-over from other donors' samples. CDR3 bases: TGTGCCAGCAGCTCCACAGCGGGAGGTTCAGATACGCAGTATTTT. It is translated as CASSSTAGGSDTQYF.